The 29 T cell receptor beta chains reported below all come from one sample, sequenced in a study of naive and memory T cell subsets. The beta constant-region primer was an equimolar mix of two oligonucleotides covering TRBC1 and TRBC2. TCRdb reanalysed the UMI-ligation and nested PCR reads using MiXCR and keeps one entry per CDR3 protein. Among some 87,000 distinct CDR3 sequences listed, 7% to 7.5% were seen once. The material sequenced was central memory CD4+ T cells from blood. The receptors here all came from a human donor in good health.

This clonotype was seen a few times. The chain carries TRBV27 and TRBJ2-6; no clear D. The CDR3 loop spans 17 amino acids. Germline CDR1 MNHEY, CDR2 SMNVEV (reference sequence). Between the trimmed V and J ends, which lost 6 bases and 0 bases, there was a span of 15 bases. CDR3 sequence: CASSLYFLTSGANVLTF. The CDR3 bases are TGTGCCAGCAGCCTGTACTTCTTGACCTCTGGGGCCAACGTCCTGACTTTC.

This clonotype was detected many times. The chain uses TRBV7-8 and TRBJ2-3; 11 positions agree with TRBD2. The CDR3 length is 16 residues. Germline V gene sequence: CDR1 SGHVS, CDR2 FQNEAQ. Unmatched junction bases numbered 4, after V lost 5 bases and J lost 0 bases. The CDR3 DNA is TGTGCCAGCAGCCTAAGACTAGCGGGGAGCACAGATACGCAGTATTTT. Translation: CASSLRLAGSTDTQYF.

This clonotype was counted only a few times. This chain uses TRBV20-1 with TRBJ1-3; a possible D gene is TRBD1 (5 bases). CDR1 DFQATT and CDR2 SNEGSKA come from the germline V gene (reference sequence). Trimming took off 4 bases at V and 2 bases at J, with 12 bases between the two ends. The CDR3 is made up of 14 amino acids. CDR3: CSAIWQGPGNTIYF. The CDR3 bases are TGCAGTGCTATCTGGCAGGGCCCTGGAAACACCATATATTTT.

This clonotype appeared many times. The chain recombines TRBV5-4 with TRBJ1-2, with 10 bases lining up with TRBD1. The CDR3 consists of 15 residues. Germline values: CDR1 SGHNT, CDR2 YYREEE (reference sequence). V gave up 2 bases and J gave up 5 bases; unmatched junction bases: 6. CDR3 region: CASSFKDRGFYGYTF. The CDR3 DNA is TGTGCCAGCAGCTTTAAGGACAGGGGGTTTTATGGCTACACCTTC.

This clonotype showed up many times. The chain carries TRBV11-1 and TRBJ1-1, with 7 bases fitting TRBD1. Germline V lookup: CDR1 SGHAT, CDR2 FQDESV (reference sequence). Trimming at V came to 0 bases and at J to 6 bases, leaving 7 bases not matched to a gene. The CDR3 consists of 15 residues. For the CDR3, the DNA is TGTGCCAGCAGCTTAGCCCGAACAGGGGACCCTGAAGCTTTCTTT. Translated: CASSLARTGDPEAFF.

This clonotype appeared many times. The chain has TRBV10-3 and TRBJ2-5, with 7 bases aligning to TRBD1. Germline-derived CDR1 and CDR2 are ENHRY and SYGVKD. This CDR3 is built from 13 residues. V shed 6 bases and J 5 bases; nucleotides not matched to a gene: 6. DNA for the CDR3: TGTGCCATCAGCGGGACAGTTGGGGAGACCCAGTACTTC. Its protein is CAISGTVGETQYF.

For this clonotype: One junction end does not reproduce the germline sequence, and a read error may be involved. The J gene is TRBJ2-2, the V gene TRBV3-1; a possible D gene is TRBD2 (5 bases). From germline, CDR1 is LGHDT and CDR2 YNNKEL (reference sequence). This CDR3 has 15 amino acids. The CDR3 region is CASSQGPVEHRGAVF. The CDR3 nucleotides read TGTGCCAGCAGCCAAGGTCCGGTGGAACACCGGGGAGCTGTTTTT. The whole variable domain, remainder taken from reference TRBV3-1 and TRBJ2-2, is DTAVSQTPKYLVTQMGNDKSIKCEQNLGHDTMYWYKQDSKKFLKIMFSYNNKELIINETVPNRFSPKSPDKAHLNLHINSLELGDSAVYFCASSQGPVEHRGAVFGEGSRLTVL.

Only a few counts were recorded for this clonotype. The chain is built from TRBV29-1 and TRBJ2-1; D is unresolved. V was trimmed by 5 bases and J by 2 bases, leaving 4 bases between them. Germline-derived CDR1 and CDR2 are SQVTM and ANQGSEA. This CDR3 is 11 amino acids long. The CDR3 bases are TGCAGCGTTAGAACCTACAATGAGCAGTTCTTC. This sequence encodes CSVRTYNEQFF.

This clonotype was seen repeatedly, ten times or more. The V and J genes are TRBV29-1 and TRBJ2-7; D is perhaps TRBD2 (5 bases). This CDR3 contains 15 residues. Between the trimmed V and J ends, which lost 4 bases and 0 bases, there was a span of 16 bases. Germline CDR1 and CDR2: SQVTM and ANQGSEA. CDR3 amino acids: CSVVDGQAGSYEQYF. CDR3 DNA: TGCAGCGTTGTCGACGGCCAGGCGGGCTCCTACGAGCAGTACTTC.

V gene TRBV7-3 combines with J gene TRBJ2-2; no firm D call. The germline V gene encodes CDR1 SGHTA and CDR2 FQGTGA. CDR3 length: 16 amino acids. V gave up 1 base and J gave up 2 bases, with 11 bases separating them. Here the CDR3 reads CASSLSLPPNTGELFF. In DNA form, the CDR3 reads TGTGCCAGCAGCTTAAGCCTCCCGCCTAACACCGGGGAGCTGTTTTTT.

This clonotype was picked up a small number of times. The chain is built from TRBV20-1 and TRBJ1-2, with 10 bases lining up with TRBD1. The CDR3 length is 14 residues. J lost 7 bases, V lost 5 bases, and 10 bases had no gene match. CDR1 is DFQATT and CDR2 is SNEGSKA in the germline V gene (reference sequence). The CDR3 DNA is TGCAGTGCTCAGGCTGGGGACAGGGGACGTGGCTACACCTTC. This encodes CSAQAGDRGRGYTF.

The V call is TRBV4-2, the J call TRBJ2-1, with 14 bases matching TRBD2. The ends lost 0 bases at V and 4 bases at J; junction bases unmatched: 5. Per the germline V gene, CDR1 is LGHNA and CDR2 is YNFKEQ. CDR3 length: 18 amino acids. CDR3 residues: CASSQDQGTSGGYNEQFF. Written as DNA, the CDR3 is TGTGCCAGCAGCCAAGATCAGGGGACTAGCGGGGGTTACAATGAGCAGTTCTTC.

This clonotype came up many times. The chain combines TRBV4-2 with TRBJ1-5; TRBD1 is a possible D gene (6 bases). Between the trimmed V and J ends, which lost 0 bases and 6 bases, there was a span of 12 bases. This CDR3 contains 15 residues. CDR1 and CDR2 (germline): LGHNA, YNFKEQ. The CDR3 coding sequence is TGTGCCAGCAGCCAAGATCAGGGGACCGGTCAGCCCCAGCATTTT. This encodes CASSQDQGTGQPQHF.

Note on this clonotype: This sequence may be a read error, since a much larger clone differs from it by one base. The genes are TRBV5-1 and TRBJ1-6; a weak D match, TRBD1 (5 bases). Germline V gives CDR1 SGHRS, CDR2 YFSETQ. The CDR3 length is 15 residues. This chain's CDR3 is CASSTGSRGDSPLNF. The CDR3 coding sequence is TGCGCCAGCAGCACAGGATCCAGAGGCGATTCACCCCTCAACTTT.

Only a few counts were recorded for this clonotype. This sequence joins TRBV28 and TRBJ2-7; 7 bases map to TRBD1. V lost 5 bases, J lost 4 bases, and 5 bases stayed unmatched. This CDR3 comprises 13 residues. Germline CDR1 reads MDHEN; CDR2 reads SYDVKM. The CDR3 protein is CASSRDSIYEQYF. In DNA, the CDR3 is TGTGCCAGCAGTCGGGACAGCATTTACGAGCAGTACTTC. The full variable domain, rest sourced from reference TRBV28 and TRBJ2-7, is DVKVTQSSRYLVKRTGEKVFLECVQDMDHENMFWYRQDPGLGLRLIYFSYDVKMKEKGDIPEGYSVSREKKERFSLILESASTNQTSMYLCASSRDSIYEQYFGPGTRLTVT.

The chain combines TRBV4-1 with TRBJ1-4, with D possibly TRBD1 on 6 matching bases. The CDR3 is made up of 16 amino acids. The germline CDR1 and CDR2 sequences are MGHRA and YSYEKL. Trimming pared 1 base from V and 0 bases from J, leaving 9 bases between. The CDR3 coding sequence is TGCGCCAGCAGCCAAGGGACAGCCGCAACTAATGAAAAACTGTTTTTT. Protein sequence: CASSQGTAATNEKLFF.

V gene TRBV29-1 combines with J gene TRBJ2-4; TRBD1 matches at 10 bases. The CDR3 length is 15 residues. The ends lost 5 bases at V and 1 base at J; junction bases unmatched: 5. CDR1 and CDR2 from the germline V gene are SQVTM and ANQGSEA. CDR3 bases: TGCAGCGTTTCGGACAGGGGGGGCGCCAAAAACATTCAGTACTTC. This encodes CSVSDRGGAKNIQYF.

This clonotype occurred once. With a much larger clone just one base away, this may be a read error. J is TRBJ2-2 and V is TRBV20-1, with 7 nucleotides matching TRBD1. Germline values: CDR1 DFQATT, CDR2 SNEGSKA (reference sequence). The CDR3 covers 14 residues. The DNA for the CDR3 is TGCAGTGCTAGAGCCAGGGGGAGCACCGGGGAGCTGTCTTTT. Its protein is CSARARGSTGELSF.

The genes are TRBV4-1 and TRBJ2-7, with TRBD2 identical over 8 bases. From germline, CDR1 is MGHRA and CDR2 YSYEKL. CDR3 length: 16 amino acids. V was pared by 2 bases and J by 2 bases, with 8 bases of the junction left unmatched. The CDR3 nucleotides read TGCGCCAGCAGCCAAACGGTCCTTAGCGGGGCCTACGAGCAGTACTTC. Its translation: CASSQTVLSGAYEQYF.

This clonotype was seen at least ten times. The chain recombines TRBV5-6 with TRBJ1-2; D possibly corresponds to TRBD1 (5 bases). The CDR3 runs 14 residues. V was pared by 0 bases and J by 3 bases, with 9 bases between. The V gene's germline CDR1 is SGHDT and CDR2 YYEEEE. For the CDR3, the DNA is TGTGCCAGCAGCTTGGAGGGACGGCACTATGGCTACACCTTC. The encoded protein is CASSLEGRHYGYTF.

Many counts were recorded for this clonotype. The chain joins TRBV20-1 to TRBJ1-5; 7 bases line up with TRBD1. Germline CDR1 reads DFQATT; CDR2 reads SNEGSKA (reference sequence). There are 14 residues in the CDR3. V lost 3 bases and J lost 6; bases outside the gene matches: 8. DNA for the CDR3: TGCAGTGCTAGGAAAGCAGGGGGAGGTCAGCCCCAGCATTTT. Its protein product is CSARKAGGGQPQHF.

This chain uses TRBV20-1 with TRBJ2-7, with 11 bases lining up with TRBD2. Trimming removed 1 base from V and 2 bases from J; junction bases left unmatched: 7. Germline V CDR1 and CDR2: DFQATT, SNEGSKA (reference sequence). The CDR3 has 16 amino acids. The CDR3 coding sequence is TGCAGTGCTAGAGCACAACTAGCGGGAGTGGCCTACGAGCAGTACTTC. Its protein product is CSARAQLAGVAYEQYF.

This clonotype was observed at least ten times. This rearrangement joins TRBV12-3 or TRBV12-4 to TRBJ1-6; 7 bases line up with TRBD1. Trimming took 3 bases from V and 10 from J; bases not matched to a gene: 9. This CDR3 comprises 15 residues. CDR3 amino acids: CASSFAGTALSPLHF. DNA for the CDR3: TGTGCCAGCAGTTTTGCCGGGACAGCGCTCTCACCCCTCCACTTT.

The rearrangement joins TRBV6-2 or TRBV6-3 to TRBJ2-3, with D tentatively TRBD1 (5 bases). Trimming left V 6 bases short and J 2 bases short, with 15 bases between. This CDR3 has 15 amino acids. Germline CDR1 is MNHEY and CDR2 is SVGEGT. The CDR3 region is CASREWGGFTDTQYF. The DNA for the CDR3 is TGTGCCAGCAGGGAGTGGGGCGGCTTCACAGATACGCAGTATTTT.

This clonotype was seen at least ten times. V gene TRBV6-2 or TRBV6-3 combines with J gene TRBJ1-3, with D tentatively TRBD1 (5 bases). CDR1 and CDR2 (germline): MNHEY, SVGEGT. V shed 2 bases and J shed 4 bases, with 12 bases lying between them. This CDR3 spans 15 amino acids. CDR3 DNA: TGTGCCAGCAGTTACCGGGGGACTCGCGGAAACACCATATATTTT. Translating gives CASSYRGTRGNTIYF.

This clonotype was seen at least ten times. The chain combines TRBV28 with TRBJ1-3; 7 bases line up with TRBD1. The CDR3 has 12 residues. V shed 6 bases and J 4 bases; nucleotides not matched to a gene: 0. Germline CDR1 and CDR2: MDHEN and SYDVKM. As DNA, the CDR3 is TGTGCCAGCAGGACAGGGGGAAACACCATATATTTT. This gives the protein CASRTGGNTIYF.

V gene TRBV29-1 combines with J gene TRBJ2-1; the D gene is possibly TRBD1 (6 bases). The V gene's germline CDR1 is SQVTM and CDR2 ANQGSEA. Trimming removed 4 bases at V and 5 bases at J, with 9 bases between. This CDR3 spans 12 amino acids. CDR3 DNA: TGCAGCGTTGTGGGGGCGGACAATGAGCAGTTCTTC. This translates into CSVVGADNEQFF.

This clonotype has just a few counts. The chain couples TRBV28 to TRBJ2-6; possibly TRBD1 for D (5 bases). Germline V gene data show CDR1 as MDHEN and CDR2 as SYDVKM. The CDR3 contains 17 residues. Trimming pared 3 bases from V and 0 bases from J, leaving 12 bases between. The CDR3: CASSLTQAHSGANVLTF. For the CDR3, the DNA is TGTGCCAGCAGTTTGACACAGGCGCACTCTGGGGCCAACGTCCTGACTTTC.

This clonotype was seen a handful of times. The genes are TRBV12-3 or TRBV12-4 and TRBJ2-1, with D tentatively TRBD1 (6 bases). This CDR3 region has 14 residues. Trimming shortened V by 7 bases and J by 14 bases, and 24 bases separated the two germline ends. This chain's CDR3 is CASMDALPGQSEFF. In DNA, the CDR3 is TGTGCCAGCATGGACGCTCTCCCCGGACAGTCGGAGTTCTTC.